This TCR beta chain was sequenced in a study of blood T cell repertoires in COVID-19. Sequencing was performed with immunoSEQ multiplex PCR; in TCRdb, only in-frame clones are kept and a portion is missing. This sample yields hundreds of thousands of clones, of which around 90% are seen a single time; 2.5% to 3% belongs to the top ten. Sequencing was carried out using PBMCs or T cells enriched from blood (not recorded which). The sequence came from a woman in her forties or fifties who had recovered from COVID-19.

The CDR3 DNA follows: TGTGCCAGCAGCCAAGTGACGGCGGCGAACACTGAAGCTTTCTTT. It encodes CASSQVTAANTEAFF. The chain joins TRBV4-2 to TRBJ1-1, with no clear D. Germline V gives CDR1 LGHNA, CDR2 YNFKEQ. This CDR3 is built from 15 residues. V was clipped by 1 base and J by 1 base, with 10 bases between them.